This TCR beta chain is drawn from a study of T cell repertoires in aging, cancer and after chemotherapy. Whole-study results and caveats: The repertoire data cannot show anything about immunological memory following chemotherapy. Loss of evenness, beyond lost richness, contributed to age-related TCR diversity decline in cancer patients.

To note about this clonotype: As yet, its antigen is unknown.

Trimming stripped 3 bases from V and 7 bases from J, with 9 bases between. Germline loops: CDR1 SGHTA, CDR2 FQGNSA. This CDR3 has 12 amino acids. TCR beta rearrangements were amplified from peripheral blood genomic DNA. Rearranged V-D-J TRB sequences were amplified with a mixed TRB-A/B primer pool. TCRdb ran MiXCR on the multiplex PCR reads and lists one entry per CDR3 protein. The sample contains 10,000 to 15,000 distinct CDR3 sequences, less than 40% of which appear only once. The chain joins TRBV7-2 to TRBJ1-2; D remains unclear. The sequence derives from a human donor in good health. The donor label of this sample is uncertain. Sequenced input: blood. The CDR3 spells CASSLILVGYTF. CDR3 nucleotides: TGTGCCAGCAGCTTGATATTGGTTGGCTACACCTTC.